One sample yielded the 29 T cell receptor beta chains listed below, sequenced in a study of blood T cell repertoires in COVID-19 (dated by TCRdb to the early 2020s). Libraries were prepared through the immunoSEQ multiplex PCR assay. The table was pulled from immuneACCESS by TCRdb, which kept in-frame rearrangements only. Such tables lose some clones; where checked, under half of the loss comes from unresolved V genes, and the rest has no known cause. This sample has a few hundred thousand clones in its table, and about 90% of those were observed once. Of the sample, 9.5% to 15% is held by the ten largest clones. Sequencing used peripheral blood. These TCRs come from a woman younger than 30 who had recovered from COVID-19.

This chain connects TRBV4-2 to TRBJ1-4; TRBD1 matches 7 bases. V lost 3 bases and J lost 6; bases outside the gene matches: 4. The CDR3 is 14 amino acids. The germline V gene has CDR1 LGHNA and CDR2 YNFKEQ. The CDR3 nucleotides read TGTGCCAGCAGCCAGAGACAGGGAGATGAAAAACTGTTTTTT. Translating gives CASSQRQGDEKLFF.

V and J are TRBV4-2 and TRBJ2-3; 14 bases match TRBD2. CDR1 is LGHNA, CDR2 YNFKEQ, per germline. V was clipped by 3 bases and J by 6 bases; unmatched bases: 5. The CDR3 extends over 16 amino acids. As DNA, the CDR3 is TGTGCCAGCAGCCAGCAAGGGACTAGCGGGAGCGATACGCAGTATTTT. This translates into CASSQQGTSGSDTQYF.

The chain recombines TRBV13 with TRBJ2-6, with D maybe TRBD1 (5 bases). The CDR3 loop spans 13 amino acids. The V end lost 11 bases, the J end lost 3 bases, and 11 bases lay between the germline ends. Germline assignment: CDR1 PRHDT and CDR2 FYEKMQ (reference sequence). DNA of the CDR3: TGTGCCTCCAGGGATAATGGGGCCAACGTCCTGACTTTC. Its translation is CASRDNGANVLTF.

The DNA for the CDR3 is TGTGCCAGCAGCCCGATACAGGGCCCGGGAAACACCATATATTTT. Translation: CASSPIQGPGNTIYF. J is TRBJ1-3 and V is TRBV7-9, with D tentatively TRBD1 (6 bases). CDR1 and CDR2 from the germline V gene are SEHNR and FQNEAQ (reference sequence). Between the trimmed V and J ends, which lost 5 bases and 4 bases, there was a span of 15 bases. This CDR3 comprises 15 residues.

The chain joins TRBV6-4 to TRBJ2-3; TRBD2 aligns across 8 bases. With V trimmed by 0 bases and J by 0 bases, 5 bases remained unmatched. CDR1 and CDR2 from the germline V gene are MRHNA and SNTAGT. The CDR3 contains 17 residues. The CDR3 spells CASSDSVAGFSTDTQYF. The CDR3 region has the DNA TGTGCCAGCAGTGACTCAGTAGCGGGGTTTAGCACAGATACGCAGTATTTT.

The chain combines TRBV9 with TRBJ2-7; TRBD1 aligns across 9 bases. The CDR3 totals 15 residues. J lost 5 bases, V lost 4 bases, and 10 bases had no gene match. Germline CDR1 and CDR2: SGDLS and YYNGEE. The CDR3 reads CASSPTGDRAHEQYF. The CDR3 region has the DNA TGTGCCAGCAGCCCCACAGGGGACAGGGCTCACGAGCAGTACTTC.

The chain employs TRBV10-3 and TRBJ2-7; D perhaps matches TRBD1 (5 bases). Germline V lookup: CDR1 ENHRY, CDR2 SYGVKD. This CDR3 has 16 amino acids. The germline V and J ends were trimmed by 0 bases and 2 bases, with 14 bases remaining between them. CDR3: CAISESMQGGPYEQYF. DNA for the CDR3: TGTGCCATCAGTGAGTCGATGCAGGGTGGTCCCTACGAGCAGTACTTC.

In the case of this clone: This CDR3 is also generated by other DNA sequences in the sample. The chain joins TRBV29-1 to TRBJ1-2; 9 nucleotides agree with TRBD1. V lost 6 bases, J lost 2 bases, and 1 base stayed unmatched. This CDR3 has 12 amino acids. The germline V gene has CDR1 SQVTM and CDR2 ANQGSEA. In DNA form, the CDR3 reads TGCAGCGTGGGGACAGGGAACTATGGCTACACCTTC. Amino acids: CSVGTGNYGYTF.

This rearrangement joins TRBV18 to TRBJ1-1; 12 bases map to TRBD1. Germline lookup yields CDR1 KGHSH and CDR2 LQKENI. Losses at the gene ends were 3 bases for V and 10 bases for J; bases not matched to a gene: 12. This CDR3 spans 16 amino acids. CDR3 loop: CASSPIPGQGASRAFF. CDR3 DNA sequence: TGTGCCAGCTCACCTATTCCGGGACAGGGGGCGAGTAGAGCTTTCTTT. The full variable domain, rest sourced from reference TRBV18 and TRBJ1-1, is NAGVMQNPRHLVRRRGQEARLRCSPMKGHSHVYWYRQLPEEGLKFMVYLQKENIIDESGMPKERFSAEFPKEGPSILRIQQVVRGDSAAYFCASSPIPGQGASRAFFGQGTRLTVV.

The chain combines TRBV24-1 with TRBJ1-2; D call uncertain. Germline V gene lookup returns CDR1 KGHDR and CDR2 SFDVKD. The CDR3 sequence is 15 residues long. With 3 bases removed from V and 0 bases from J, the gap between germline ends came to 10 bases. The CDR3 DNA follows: TGTGCCACCAGTGATAACCGAGGAGCTAACTATGGCTACACCTTC. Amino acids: CATSDNRGANYGYTF.

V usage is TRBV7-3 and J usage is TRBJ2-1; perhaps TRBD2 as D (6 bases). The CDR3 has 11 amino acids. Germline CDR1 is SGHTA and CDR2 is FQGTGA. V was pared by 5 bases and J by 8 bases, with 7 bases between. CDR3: CASSGGDEQFF. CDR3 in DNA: TGTGCCAGCAGCGGAGGGGATGAGCAGTTCTTC. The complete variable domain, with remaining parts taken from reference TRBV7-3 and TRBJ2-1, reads GAGVSQTPSNKVTEKGKYVELRCDPISGHTALYWYRQSLGQGPEFLIYFQGTGAADDSGLPNDRFFAVRPEGSVSTLKIQRTERGDSAVYLCASSGGDEQFFGPGTRLTVL.

The CDR3 region is CASSHLRGAGTSLSEQYF. The CDR3 bases are TGTGCCAGCAGCCATCTAAGGGGGGCCGGGACTAGCCTCTCCGAGCAGTACTTC. The chain uses TRBV4-2 and TRBJ2-7, with TRBD2 identical over 9 bases. The V segment lost 3 bases and the J segment 6 bases; nucleotides outside the gene matches: 18. The CDR3 covers 18 residues. From germline, CDR1 is LGHNA and CDR2 YNFKEQ.

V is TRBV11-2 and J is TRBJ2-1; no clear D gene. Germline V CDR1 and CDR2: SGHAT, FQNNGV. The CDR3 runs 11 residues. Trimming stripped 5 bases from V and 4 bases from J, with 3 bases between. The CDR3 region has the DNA TGTGCCAGCAGCGAGTACAATGAGCAGTTCTTC. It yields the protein CASSEYNEQFF.

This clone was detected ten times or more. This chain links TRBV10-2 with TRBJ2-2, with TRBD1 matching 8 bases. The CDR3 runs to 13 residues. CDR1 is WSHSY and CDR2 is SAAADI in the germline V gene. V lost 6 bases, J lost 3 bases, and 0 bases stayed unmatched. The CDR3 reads CASRDRDTGELFF. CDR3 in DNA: TGCGCCAGCAGGGACAGGGACACCGGGGAGCTGTTTTTT.

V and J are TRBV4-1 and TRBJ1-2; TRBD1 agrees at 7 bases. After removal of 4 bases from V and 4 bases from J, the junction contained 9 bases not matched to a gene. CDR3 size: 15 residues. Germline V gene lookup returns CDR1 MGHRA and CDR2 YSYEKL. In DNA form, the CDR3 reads TGCGCCAGCAGCCCCCGGACAGGCCTGAGCTATGGCTACACCTTC. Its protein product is CASSPRTGLSYGYTF.

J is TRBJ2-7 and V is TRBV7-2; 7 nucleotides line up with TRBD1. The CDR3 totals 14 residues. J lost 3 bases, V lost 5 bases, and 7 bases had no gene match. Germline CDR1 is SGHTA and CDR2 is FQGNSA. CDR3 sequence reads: CASSPEQGIYEQYF. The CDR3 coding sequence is TGTGCCAGCAGCCCCGAACAGGGGATCTACGAGCAGTACTTC.

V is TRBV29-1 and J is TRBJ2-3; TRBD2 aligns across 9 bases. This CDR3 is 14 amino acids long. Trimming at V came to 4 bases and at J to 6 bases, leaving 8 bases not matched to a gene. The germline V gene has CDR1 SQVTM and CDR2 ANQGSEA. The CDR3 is CSVGLAVILDTQYF. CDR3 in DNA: TGCAGCGTTGGACTAGCGGTAATATTGGATACGCAGTATTTT.

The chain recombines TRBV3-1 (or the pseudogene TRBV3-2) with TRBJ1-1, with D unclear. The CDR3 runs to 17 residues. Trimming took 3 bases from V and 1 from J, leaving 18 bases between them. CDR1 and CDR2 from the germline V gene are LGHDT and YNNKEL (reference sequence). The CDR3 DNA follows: TGTGCCAGCAGCCATCGGTCCCTCCGGGTTCCGAACACTGAAGCTTTCTTT. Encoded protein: CASSHRSLRVPNTEAFF.

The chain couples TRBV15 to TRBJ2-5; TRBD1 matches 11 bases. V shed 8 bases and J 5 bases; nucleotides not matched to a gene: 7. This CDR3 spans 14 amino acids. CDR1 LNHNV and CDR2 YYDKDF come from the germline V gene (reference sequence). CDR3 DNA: TGTGCCACCGAGGACAGGGGGCTTCGGGAGACCCAGTACTTC. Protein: CATEDRGLRETQYF.

The DNA for the CDR3 is TGCGCCAGCAGCTTGGATCCGGGACAGGGGTTTAATGAGCAGTTCTTC. As protein: CASSLDPGQGFNEQFF. V and J are TRBV5-1 and TRBJ2-1; the match to TRBD1 covers 10 bases. V lost 0 bases to trimming and J lost 7 bases; unmatched junction nucleotides: 7. The length of the CDR3 is 16 residues. Germline lookup yields CDR1 SGHRS and CDR2 YFSETQ.

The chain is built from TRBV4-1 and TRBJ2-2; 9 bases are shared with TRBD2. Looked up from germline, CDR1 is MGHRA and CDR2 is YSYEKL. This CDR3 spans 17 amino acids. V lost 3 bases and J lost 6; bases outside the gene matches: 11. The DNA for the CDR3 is TGCGCCAGCAGCCATTGGTGGGCGGGAGGGCCATCCGGGGAGCTGTTTTTT. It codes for CASSHWWAGGPSGELFF.

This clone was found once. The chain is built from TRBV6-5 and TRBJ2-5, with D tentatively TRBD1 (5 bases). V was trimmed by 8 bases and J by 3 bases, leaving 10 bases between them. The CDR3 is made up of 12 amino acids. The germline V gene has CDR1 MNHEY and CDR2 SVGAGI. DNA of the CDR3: TGTGCCAGCGGAGACAGAAAAGAGACCCAGTACTTC. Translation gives CASGDRKETQYF.

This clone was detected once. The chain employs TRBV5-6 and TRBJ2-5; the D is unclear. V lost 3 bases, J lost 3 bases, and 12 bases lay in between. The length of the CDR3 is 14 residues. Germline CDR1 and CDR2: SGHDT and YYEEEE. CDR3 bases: TGTGCCAGCAGCTCCTATTCCACTGAAGAGACCCAGTACTTC. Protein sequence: CASSSYSTEETQYF. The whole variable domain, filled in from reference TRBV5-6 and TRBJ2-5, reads DAGVTQSPTHLIKTRGQQVTLRCSPKSGHDTVSWYQQALGQGPQFIFQYYEEEERQRGNFPDRFSGHQFPNYSSELNVNALLLGDSALYLCASSSYSTEETQYFGPGTRLLVL.

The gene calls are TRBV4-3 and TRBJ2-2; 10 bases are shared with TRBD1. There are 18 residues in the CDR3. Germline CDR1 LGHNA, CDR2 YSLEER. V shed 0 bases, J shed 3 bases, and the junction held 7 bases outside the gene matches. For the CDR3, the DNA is TGCGCCAGCAGCCAAGATCTTAGGACAGGGGGTTACACCGGGGAGCTGTTTTTT. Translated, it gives CASSQDLRTGGYTGELFF.

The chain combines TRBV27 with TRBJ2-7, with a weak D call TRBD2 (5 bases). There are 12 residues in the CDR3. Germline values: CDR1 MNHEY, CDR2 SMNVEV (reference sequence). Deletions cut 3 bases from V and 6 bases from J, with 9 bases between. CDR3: CASSFGGAEQYF. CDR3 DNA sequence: TGTGCCAGCAGTTTTGGAGGAGCCGAGCAGTACTTC.

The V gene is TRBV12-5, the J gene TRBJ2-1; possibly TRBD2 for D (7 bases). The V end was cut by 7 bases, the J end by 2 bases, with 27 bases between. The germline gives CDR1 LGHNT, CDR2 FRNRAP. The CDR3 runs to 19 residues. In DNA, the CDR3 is TGTGCTAGTGAGGGACACTCGAATCAAACCGGGACTACCTACAATGAGCAGTTCTTC. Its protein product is CASEGHSNQTGTTYNEQFF.

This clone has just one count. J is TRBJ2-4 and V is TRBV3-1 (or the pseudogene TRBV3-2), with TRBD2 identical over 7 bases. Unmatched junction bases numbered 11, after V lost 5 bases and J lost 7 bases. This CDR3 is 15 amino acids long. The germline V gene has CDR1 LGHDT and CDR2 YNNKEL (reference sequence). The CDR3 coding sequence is TGTGCCAGCAGCACCCGGGGAGGGCGGGAGAACATTCAGTACTTC. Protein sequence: CASSTRGGRENIQYF.

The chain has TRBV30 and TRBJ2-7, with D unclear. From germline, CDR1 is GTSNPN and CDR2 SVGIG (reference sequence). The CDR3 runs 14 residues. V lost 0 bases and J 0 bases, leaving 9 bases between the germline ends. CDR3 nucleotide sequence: TGTGCCTGGAGTGTACTATCGGACTCCTACGAGCAGTACTTC. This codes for CAWSVLSDSYEQYF.

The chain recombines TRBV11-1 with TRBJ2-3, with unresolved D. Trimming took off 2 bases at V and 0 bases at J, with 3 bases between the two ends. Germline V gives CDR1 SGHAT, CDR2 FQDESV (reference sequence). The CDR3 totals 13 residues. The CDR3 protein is CASSLTSTDTQYF. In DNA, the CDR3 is TGTGCCAGCAGCTTAACTAGCACAGATACGCAGTATTTT.